This T cell receptor beta chain appears in the sequencing data of a study of T cells in Graves' hyperthyroidism and ophthalmopathy. RNA transcripts gave rise to amplified TCR beta CDR3 regions. HTBI primers drove first-round RT-PCR of the TCR CDR3. In TCRdb, the multiplex PCR reads were re-called with MiXCR into one record per CDR3 protein. The sample consists of approximately 620,000 distinct CDR3 sequences, more than 15% of them appearing once. This clonotype was detected ten times or more. What it binds is unknown. The CDR3 loop spans 12 amino acids. The germline gives CDR1 SNHLY, CDR2 FYNNEI. V dropped 6 bases and J dropped 9 bases, with 12 bases sitting between them. General study points: Ophthalmopathy prediction by the model preceded onset by a median about 6.5 months. Using 13 V-J features, a model discriminated ophthalmopathy from stable hyperthyroidism.

Lactation, pregnancy, other autoimmune disease or uncontrolled infection led to exclusion of patients. This receptor was identified in a woman aged 40-49 years with Graves' ophthalmopathy. What was sequenced was blood. The chain uses TRBV2 and TRBJ2-1, with D maybe TRBD1 (6 bases). The CDR3 sequence is CASSRGLVEQFF. The CDR3 nucleotides are TGTGCCAGCAGCAGGGGCCTAGTTGAGCAGTTCTTC.